This TCR beta chain was retrieved from a study of cytomegalovirus exposure and HLA in healthy donors (dated by TCRdb to 2015 to 2018). In terms of the full investigation: According to an earlier analysis of around 600 of the donors, roughly 180 million T cells yielded over 90 million unique TCR beta sequences and 276 Gb of sequence data. Among roughly 400 genotyped donors of the cohort, an average of roughly 240,000 unique TCR beta nucleotide sequences were sequenced per donor, around 18% of them non-productive. The T cell repertoires of 666 subjects were profiled by immunosequencing and related to cytomegalovirus serostatus. High-throughput TCR immunosequencing, statistical association of individual TCRs with disease status, and machine learning were combined to predict cytomegalovirus infection status. HLA typing covered class I and class II loci at four-digit resolution. The aim of the study was to test whether cataloging public T cell receptors could identify signatures of past pathogen exposure. A later analysis re-examined previously published TCR beta repertoires from more than 550 donors and added high-resolution HLA genotyping to investigate patterns of TCR occurrence. Along with the roughly 710-subject first cohort, a separate validation cohort of around 120 different subjects was used. Because of strong linkage in the cohort, five DR-DQ haplotypes were treated as single units for association and clustering. In an earlier analysis of around 540 of the donors, high-throughput TCR beta sequencing was used to judge whether each TCR beta V gene segment behaved as functional or pseudogenic. Roughly 310 gigabases of sequencing data and approximately 84 million unique TCR sequences were included in an early release covering about 600 HLA-typed donors. A later genetic analysis took genome-wide SNP genotypes for about 65% of the 666 donors and used that subset as a discovery cohort. Rather than using new phenotypic data, the later analysis identified candidate immune exposures from TCR beta sequences and from how often those sequences occurred across donors. Every discovery cohort repertoire had been produced on one sequencing platform. The genetic ancestry cluster associated with self-reported Caucasian donors included 65% to 90% of the approximately 430 genotyped donors. Donor age, sex, ethnicity and CMV serostatus were compiled alongside the repertoire data. Typing coverage differed by locus: A, B, C, DRB1 and DQB1 were typed in about 629-640 donors, DQA1 in 522, DPA1 in 600 to 610, and DPB1 in approximately 450.

About this clone itself: The antigen this receptor binds is unknown. Base quality data are lacking; no much larger clone is found one base away.

To prepare the library, the immunoSEQ multiplex PCR assay was applied. A mixture of 60 forward primers for TCR Vbeta segments and 13 reverse primers for TCR Jbeta segments was used in the multiplex PCR. The CDR3 region of rearranged TCR beta genes was amplified from genomic DNA by a multiplex PCR assay. On the Illumina HiSeq System, the amplified TCR beta libraries were sequenced as 87-base-pair reads. As for the authors' bioinformatics: In a later analysis, roughly 80 million unique TCR beta chains were counted across the 690 or so repertoires, and about 10 million of these chains were shared by at least two donors. A nearest-neighbor algorithm error-corrected the raw reads and collapsed the reads into unique sequences, merging closely related sequences to remove PCR and sequencing errors. To assign V, D and J gene segments, CDR3 sequences were aligned to IMGT reference sequences. For a sequence to be retained, at least a six-nucleotide match to both a V gene segment and a J gene segment was required. A rearrangement counted as productive if the CDR3 had no stop codons and remained in frame with V and J, and every other rearrangement counted as non-productive. Following IMGT convention, CDR3 was defined as the stretch from the second conserved V-encoded cysteine up to the conserved J-encoded phenylalanine. Sequences without an unambiguous match to a single V gene segment were excluded from the earlier analysis of 500 to 700 of the donors. An earlier analysis of fewer than 650 of the donors classified V segments as functional when productive rearrangements were above 56.7% and as segregating when the standard deviation between donors was above 5%. A statistical classification framework was developed to diagnose cytomegalovirus status using the catalog of TCR beta chain sequences. V and J gene assignment, in a later analysis, came from comparing TCR nucleotide sequences with IMGT/GENE-DB human TR gene sequences. A later analysis assigned CDR3 sequences and most-parsimonious VDJ recombination scenarios with the TCRdist pipeline. In a later analysis, each TCR beta chain was defined by its CDR3 amino acid sequence together with its V-gene family, and reads without a unique V-gene family were excluded. To address suspected cross-contamination and a sequencing artifact, a later analysis removed a few hundred highly shared, low-generation-probability nucleotide sequences. A later analysis calculated a clonal expansion index for each public chain from normalized within-repertoire ranks of inferred template counts. A later analysis computed generation probabilities with a VDJ recombination model fitted to out-of-frame rearrangements, and checked the results against IGoR. In a later analysis, hypergeometric tests were used to score TCR-TCR, TCR-HLA and TCR-CMV co-occurrence, with a repertoire-size bias correction applied to TCR pairs. In a later analysis, false discovery rates were estimated by permuting HLA or CMV assignments 20 times. In a later analysis, co-occurring TCRs were grouped using DBSCAN, and TCRdist sequence similarity was added for clustering within HLA-allele-positive subsets. Repertoires with fewer than 30,000 or more than 120,000 public chains, plus five repertoires with anomalous nucleotide sharing, were excluded from co-occurrence clustering. TCRdb retrieved this table from immuneACCESS and kept in-frame rearrangements only. Not all clones are present; in checked studies, unresolved V genes account for under half, and no reason is known for the remainder. The DNA gave D and trimming, while V, J and clone size come from that table. The sample table holds 140,000 to 150,000 clones, of which 65% to 80% were seen once. The ten top clones hold roughly 1.6% of the sample.

In total, 630 or so healthy bone marrow donors made up the cohort. At the time of sampling, all cohort members were nominally healthy, though unrecorded immune exposures were likely present. The donor tested CMV seronegative, placing the donor among the 350 to 400 seronegative members of the cohort. A peripheral blood sample was provided by each donor, and peripheral blood mononuclear cells were used for TCR beta sequencing. The Qiagen DNeasy Blood Extraction Kit was used to extract genomic DNA from the blood cell samples. Broader findings and caveats from the paper: A further reported finding was that TCR beta sequences accurately predicted the HLA-A and HLA-B alleles for most subjects in the first cohort. A later analysis found that TCR association rates varied across HLA loci, with DRB1 alleles showing the most associated TCRs and HLA-C alleles the fewest. In both the original and validation cohorts, the classifier was reported to diagnose cytomegalovirus status with high specificity and sensitivity. The authors suggested that the approach could potentially be extended to other disease states and immunological phenotypes. The study listed 164 TCR beta chains as associated with cytomegalovirus. Because HLA typing was unavailable for some donors at each locus, only the typed subset was used in association tests. In an earlier analysis of 587 of the donors, most TCR beta V segments were observed in productive rearrangements about 87% or about 30% of the time, broadly matching IMGT annotations. A later genetic analysis reported fewer N-insertions in productive TCRs among donors in an Asian-associated ancestry cluster than the approximately 670-donor mean. The cohort was sequenced for TCR beta chains only, and without alpha or paired-chain data the features that could be detected were limited. Most TCR sequences were seen in very few donors, while some public TCRs were found in many individuals. The only immune exposure information available for the cohort was CMV serostatus. A later analysis associated 15,000 or so TCR beta sequences with specific HLA alleles at a false discovery rate of 0.05. Correlated functional status among segregating V segments might be attributable to linkage disequilibrium, but an unknown experimental factor could not be ruled out. In a later analysis, most CMV-associated TCR beta chains were found to appear HLA-restricted, with HLA associations seemingly driven largely by CMV exposure. In a later analysis, several top co-occurrence clusters were reported to appear linked to parvovirus B19, influenza, CMV and Epstein-Barr virus. V-gene and J-gene trimming of TCR beta chains was associated with a missense DCLRE1C variant in a later genetic analysis, and the association was replicated in an independent cohort. A group of highly shared sequence variants was considered likely to be a technical artifact of the sequencing pipeline. The presence/absence analyses assumed that sequencing depth was roughly uniform across donors, and that assumption may not be true. In a later analysis, HLA-associated TCR beta chains were found to be more clonally expanded and to have lower generation probabilities than equally common non-associated chains. In vitro tests confirmed that a few of the cytomegalovirus-associated TCR beta chains recognize cytomegalovirus antigens. Because counts were too low, roughly 16 rarely observed V segments, including chromosome 9 orphons, were excluded from the earlier analysis of several hundred of the donors. Strong co-occurrence of HLA alleles, especially DR and DQ, made assigning TCR associations to individual alleles difficult.

The sequencing sample was made of PBMCs. The receptor was isolated from a woman in her thirties or forties in good health and CMV-seronegative.

The CDR3 has the sequence CASSRDMSSYNEQFF. The nucleotide sequence is given as TGTGCCAGCAGTCGGGACATGAGCTCCTACAATGAGCAGTTCTTC. The chain couples TRBV2 to TRBJ2-1; TRBD1 is possibly the D segment (6 matching bases). The CDR3 goes from the cysteine to the phenylalanine over 15 residues. Only the CDR3 DNA is retained, 45 bases long and in frame from the first base. CDR1 and CDR2 (SNHLY, FYNNEI) derive from the germline V gene. Trimming costs V 5 bases and J 0 bases, and their ends lie 11 bases apart.